This entry is about one T cell receptor beta chain. Antigen specificity is unknown. The data were taken from a study of shared clonotypes between healthy human individuals. Regarding the study as a whole: An effect of sequencing depth on clonotype sharing among donors was expected. The authors sampled blood alone, and tissue repertoires likely differ.

Germline lookup yields CDR1 LNHDA and CDR2 SQIVND (reference sequence). Germline trimming cut 4 bases from V and 6 bases from J; bases unmatched to any gene: 7. The CDR3 loop spans 15 amino acids. Libraries were prepared by immunoSEQ multiplex PCR; TCRdb keeps only in-frame clonotypes and omits some of them. The sample contains more than 2 million clones, approximately 94% of which appear only once. As defined, naive CD8 cells were CD45RO-negative and positively selected for CCR7, with terminally differentiated effector memory CD45RA+ cells excluded. Donors were healthy HIV-negative adults without recent acute infections or vaccinations.

V is TRBV19 and J is TRBJ2-3; 10 bases align to TRBD1. Sequencing was done on a sample of naive CD8+ T cells sorted from blood. The TCR comes from a young man in good health. This chain's CDR3 is CASSTATGGGDTQYF. The CDR3 DNA is TGTGCCAGTAGTACCGCGACAGGGGGCGGCGATACGCAGTATTTT.